This T cell receptor (beta chain) was retrieved from a study of blood T cell repertoires in COVID-19 (dated by TCRdb to 2020 to 2022). Background on the whole study: The collaborator samples originated in the United States, Italy and Spain and spanned the acute and convalescent phases of COVID-19. The material from the prospective study consisted of cDNA or gDNA derived from T cells, B-cell-depleted T cells, or PBMCs. The dataset comprised deeply sampled blood TCRbeta repertoires from subjects exposed to, actively infected with, or recovered from COVID-19. The repertoires were released in a freely available public database intended as a resource for research on the immune response to SARS-CoV-2. The samples were drawn from two sources: the first 160 participants of the ongoing ImmuneRACE study, and 950 to 1,500 subjects contributed by 6 global collaborators. The sample metadata nearly always contained a de-identified subject ID, COVID-19 status, age in years and sex. Where HLA class I and class II types were available, the types were taken from metadata supplied by the sample provider, not from assay-based typing.

TCRbeta CDR3 regions were amplified from genomic DNA by means of the immunoSEQ Assay, a bias-controlled multiplex PCR. The source study handled its data this way. Nucleated cell counts per sample were estimated from amplification of reference gene primers within the assay. To quantify the absolute abundance of each unique TCRbeta CDR3 rearrangement, sequence reads were collapsed and filtered. For each sample, productive Simpson clonality was calculated as the square root of Simpson's diversity index across productive rearrangements. Imported from immuneACCESS, the table was reduced by TCRdb to in-frame sequences with V and J called. These copies leave out some clones; in studies compared against another copy, an unresolved V gene accounts for under half, and the cause of the remainder is not known. V and J calls and clone size are as listed in that table; D and trimming were resolved from the DNA. The sample records roughly 240,000 clones, around four fifths of which are singletons. Clones ranked in the top ten supply approximately 1.9% of the sample.

Results and caveats for the whole study, not just this receptor: The amount of clinical and demographic metadata varied by source and participant and was provided uncurated.

Whole blood was collected in K2EDTA tubes by collaborating institutions according to the institutions' own protocols. For TCRbeta analysis, collaborator samples were shipped as frozen whole blood, as isolated PBMCs, or as DNA extracted from either sample type. About this clone itself: This receptor's antigen is unknown. No clone much larger than this one lies a single base away; base qualities are absent.

Reading the germline V gene gives CDR1 SGDLS and CDR2 YYNGEE. The junction shows trimming of 3 bases on V and 3 bases on J, and the gene matches do not reach 6 bases of it. The CDR3 has 15 amino acids, counting the end cysteine and phenylalanine. The sequence is cut down to CDR3 DNA, 45 bases in frame from base 1. The sequenced material came from peripheral blood. The chain uses TRBV9 and TRBJ1-3; TRBD1 lines up with 7 middle nucleotides. This TCR was recovered from an elderly woman with acute or convalescent COVID-19. The DNA is TGTGCCAGCAGCGCAGGGGGAGGCAGTGGAAACACCATATATTTT. Its coded protein is CASSAGGGSGNTIYF. Joined to the reference TRBV9 and TRBJ1-3 proteins, this CDR3 gives the full variable domain: DSGVTQTPKHLITATGQRVTLRCSPRSGDLSVYWYQQSLDQGLQFLIQYYNGEERAKGNILERFSAQQFPDLHSELNLSSLELGDSALYFCASSAGGGSGNTIYFGEGSWLTVV.